This T cell receptor beta chain was recorded in a study of blood T cell repertoires in COVID-19. Original processing methods: Estimated nucleated cell counts came from reference gene primer amplification. Profiled with immunoSEQ multiplex PCR; TCRdb holds only in-frame clones, not every one. The V and J calls and clone size come from that table; D and trimming were worked out from the DNA. Here the sample spans about 180,000 clones, more than 65% being singletons. Two negative PCRs, clearance, or symptom resolution were required of recovered Cohort 3 donors. CDR1 is MGHDK and CDR2 is SYGVNS in the germline V gene. CDR3 size: 15 residues. With V trimmed by 3 bases and J by 2 bases, 5 bases remained unmatched.

The gene calls are TRBV25-1 and TRBJ1-2, with 8 bases lining up with TRBD1. The TCR was taken from a man over 45 who had recovered from COVID-19. Sample: PBMCs or T cells enriched from blood (not recorded which). The CDR3 is CASSDRTGSNYGYTF. Written as DNA, the CDR3 is TGTGCCAGCAGTGACCGGACAGGGAGCAACTATGGCTACACCTTC.